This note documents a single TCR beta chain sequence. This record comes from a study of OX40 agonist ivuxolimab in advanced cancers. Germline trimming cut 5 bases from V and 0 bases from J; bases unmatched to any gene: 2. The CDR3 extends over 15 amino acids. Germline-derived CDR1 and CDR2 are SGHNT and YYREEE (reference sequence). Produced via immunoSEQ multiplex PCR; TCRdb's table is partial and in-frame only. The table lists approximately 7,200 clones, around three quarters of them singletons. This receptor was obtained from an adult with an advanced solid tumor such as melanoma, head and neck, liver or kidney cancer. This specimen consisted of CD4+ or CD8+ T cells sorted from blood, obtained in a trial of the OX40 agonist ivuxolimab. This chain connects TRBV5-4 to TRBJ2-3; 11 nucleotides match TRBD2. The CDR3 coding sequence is TGTGCCAGCAGGACTAGCGGGACTAGCACAGATACGCAGTATTTT. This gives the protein CASRTSGTSTDTQYF. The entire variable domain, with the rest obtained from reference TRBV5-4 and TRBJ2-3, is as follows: ETGVTQSPTHLIKTRGQQVTLRCSSQSGHNTVSWYQQALGQGPQFIFQYYREEENGRGNFPPRFSGLQFPNYSSELNVNALELDDSALYLCASRTSGTSTDTQYFGPGTRLTVL.